This entry is about one T cell receptor (beta chain). What it recognizes is unknown. Clones were read by immunoSEQ multiplex PCR, and TCRdb kept only the in-frame ones, dropping some. The repertoire holds 50,000 to 65,000 clones, with 89% as singletons. The ends were cut back, 1 base at V and 4 bases at J, with 6 bases in the middle. Germline CDR1 SNHLY, CDR2 FYNNEI. This CDR3 has 13 amino acids. The sample belongs to a study of OX40 agonist ivuxolimab in advanced cancers. Study results and limitations: Undetermined was the antigen specificity of the expanded peripheral T cells.

This TCR derives from an adult with an advanced solid tumor such as melanoma, head and neck, liver or kidney cancer. The sequences come from CD4+ or CD8+ T cells sorted from blood, collected in a trial of the OX40 agonist ivuxolimab. This rearrangement joins TRBV2 to TRBJ2-3; D not certain. The CDR3 loop is CASSEGVPDTQYF. CDR3 DNA: TGTGCCAGCAGTGAAGGGGTCCCAGATACGCAGTATTTT.